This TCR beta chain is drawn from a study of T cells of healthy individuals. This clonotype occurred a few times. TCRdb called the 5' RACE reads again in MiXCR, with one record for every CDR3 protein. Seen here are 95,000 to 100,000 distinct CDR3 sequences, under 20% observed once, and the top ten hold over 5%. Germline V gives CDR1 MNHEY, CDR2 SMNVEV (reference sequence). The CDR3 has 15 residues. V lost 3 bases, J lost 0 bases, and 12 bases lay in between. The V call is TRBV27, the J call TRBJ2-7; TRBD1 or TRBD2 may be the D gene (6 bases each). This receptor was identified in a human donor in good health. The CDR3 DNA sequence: TGTGCCAGCAGTTTTCGGGGGCTTGGCTCCTACGAGCAGTACTTC. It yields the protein CASSFRGLGSYEQYF.